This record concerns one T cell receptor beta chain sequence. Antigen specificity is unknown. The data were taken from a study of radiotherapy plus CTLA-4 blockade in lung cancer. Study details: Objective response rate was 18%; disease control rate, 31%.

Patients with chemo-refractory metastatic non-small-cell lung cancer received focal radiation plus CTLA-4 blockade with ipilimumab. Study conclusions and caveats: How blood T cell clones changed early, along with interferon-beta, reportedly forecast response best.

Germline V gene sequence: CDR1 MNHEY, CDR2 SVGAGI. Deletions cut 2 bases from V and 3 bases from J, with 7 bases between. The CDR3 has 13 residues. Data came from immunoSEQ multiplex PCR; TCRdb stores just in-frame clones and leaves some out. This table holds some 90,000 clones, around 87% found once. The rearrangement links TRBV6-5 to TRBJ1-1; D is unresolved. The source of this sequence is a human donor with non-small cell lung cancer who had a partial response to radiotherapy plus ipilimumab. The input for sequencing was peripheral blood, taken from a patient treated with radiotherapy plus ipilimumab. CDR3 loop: CASSYEAYTEAFF. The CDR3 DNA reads TGTGCCAGCAGTTACGAAGCCTACACTGAAGCTTTCTTT.